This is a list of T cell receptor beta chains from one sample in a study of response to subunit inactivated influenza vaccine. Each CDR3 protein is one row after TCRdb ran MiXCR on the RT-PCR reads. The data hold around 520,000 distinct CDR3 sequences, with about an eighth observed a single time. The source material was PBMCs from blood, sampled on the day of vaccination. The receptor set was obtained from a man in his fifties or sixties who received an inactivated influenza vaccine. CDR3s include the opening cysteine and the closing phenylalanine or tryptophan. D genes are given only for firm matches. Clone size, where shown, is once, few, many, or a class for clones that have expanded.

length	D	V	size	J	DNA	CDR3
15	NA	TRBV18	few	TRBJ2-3	TGTGCCAGCTCACCAGGGCCTACAGCACATGATACGCAGTATTTT	CASSPGPTAHDTQYF
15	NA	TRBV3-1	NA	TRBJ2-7	TGTGCCAGCTCCCAAGAACGTGGGGGGAACTACGAGCAGTACTTC	CASSQERGGNYEQYF
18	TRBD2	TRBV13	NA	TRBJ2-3	TGTGCCAGCAGCTTAGGGGGCCGAAGCGGGGGGCCCACAGATACGCAGTATTTT	CASSLGGRSGGPTDTQYF
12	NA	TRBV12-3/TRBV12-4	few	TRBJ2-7	TGTGCCAGCAGTCAACTGCCTTACGAGCAGTACTTC	CASSQLPYEQYF
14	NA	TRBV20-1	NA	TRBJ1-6	TGCAGCCCTTCGGACGGAACTTATAATTCACCCCTCCACTTT	CSPSDGTYNSPLHF
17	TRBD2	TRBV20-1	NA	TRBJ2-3	TGCAGTGCTAGAGTCCATGGTAGCGGGAGAAGATCAGATACGCAGTATTTT	CSARVHGSGRRSDTQYF
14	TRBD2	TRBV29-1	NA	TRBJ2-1	TGCAGCCTTAGCGGGAGGGGCCCTATGCATGAGCAGTTCTTC	CSLSGRGPMHEQFF
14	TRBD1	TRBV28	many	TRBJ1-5	TGTGCCAGCAGGGGGACAGGGGTCAATCAGCCCCAGCATTTT	CASRGTGVNQPQHF
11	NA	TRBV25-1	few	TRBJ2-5	TGTGCCAGCAGTATCTTTGAGACCCAGTACTTC	CASSIFETQYF
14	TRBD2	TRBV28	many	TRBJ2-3	TGTGCCAGCAGCCCGGGGGGGAGGCAAGATACGCAGTATTTT	CASSPGGRQDTQYF
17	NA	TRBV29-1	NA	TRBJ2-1	TGCAGCGTTGAAATTAAGGGGTCCCCGGGACCGGACAATGAGCAGTTCTTC	CSVEIKGSPGPDNEQFF
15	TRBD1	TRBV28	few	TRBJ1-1	TGTGCCAGCAGTTTAGGGGACAGGGTACTCACTGAAGCTTTCTTT	CASSLGDRVLTEAFF
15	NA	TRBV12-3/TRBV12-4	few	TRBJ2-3	TGTGCCAGCAGAAAGGGCTCACTATCAACAGATACGCAGTATTTT	CASRKGSLSTDTQYF
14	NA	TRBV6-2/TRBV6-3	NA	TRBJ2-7	TGTGCCGCGAAATCCCCGGGAGTCTCTCACGAGCAGTACTTC	CAAKSPGVSHEQYF
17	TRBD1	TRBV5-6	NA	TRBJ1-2	TGTGCCAGCAGCTTGGACGGCCGGGACAGCTTTTACTATGGCTACACCTTC	CASSLDGRDSFYYGYTF
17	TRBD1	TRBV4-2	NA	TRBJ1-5	TGTGCCAGCAGCCAAGATCCAGGACAGGGGGATCGTCAGCCCCAGCATTTT	CASSQDPGQGDRQPQHF
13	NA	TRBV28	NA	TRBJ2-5	TGTGCCAGCAGTTTTATAACGGGGGAGACCCAGTACTTC	CASSFITGETQYF
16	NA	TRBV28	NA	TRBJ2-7	TGTGCCAGCAGTGAGAAGTACGCGACACCCCTTTACGAGCAGTACTTC	CASSEKYATPLYEQYF
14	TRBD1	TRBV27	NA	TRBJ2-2	TGTGCCAGCAGACAGGGGACAGCCACCGGGGAGCTGTTTTTT	CASRQGTATGELFF
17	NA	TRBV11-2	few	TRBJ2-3	TGTGCCAGCAGCTTAGACGGCGGGGGCTCGGGTATTGATACGCAGTATTTT	CASSLDGGGSGIDTQYF
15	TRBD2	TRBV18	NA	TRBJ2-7	TGTGCCAGCTCCGCAAGTTCGGGAGGCTCCTACGAGCAGTACTTC	CASSASSGGSYEQYF
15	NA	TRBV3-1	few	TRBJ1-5	TGTGCCAGCAGCCAAGGGTCGGGCCGCAATCAGCCCCAGCATTTT	CASSQGSGRNQPQHF
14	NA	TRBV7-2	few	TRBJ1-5	TGTGCCAGCAGCAGGGACGGGAGCAATCAGCCCCAGCATTTT	CASSRDGSNQPQHF
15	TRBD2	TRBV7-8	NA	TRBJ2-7	TGTGCCAGCAGCTCCAGCGGGAGCGTCGCCTACGAGCAGTACTTC	CASSSSGSVAYEQYF
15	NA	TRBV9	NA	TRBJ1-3	TGTGCCAGCAGCGTAGCTGGCACCTCTGGAAACACCATATATTTT	CASSVAGTSGNTIYF